Listed here are 32 T cell receptor beta chains from one sample, sequenced in a study of early T cells in non-severe SARS-CoV-2 infection (dated by TCRdb to the early 2020s). Library prep was done by 5' RACE. Sequencer: NextSeq 500. The raw public data were reprocessed by TCRdb itself: fastp quality trimming at Q25, MiXCR clonotype calling, in-frame beta chains only. A single entry per CDR3 protein holds the most common genes and DNA from its merged rows. The sample profile shows 69,000 or so distinct CDR3 sequences; roughly 9.4% of them were found once. The ten largest clonotypes hold roughly 6% of the sample. Sample: whole blood. These receptors were taken from an adult who was a healthcare worker with PCR-confirmed SARS-CoV-2 infection or an uninfected control (not recorded which).

This clonotype appeared many times. As DNA, the CDR3 is TGTGCCGGCTCGAAGGTCGGGGCCAACGTCCTGACTTTC. Translating it yields CAGSKVGANVLTF. This rearrangement joins TRBV6-6 to TRBJ2-6; D is undetermined. Trimming shortened V by 11 bases and J by 4 bases, and 12 bases separated the two germline ends. Germline V CDR1 and CDR2: MNHNY, SVGAGI (reference sequence). The CDR3 totals 13 residues.

This clonotype was counted many times. This CDR3 is CAWSVPGGYYEQYF. Here the CDR3 DNA reads TGTGCCTGGAGTGTACCCGGAGGATATTACGAGCAGTACTTC. The rearrangement joins TRBV30 to TRBJ2-7; possibly TRBD2 for D (5 bases). The CDR3 totals 14 residues. Trimming cost V 0 bases and J 4 bases, with 13 bases left between them. CDR1 is GTSNPN and CDR2 is SVGIG in the germline V gene (reference sequence).

The V call is TRBV20-1, the J call TRBJ2-1; tentatively, D is TRBD1 or TRBD2 (6 bases each). The CDR3 is 16 amino acids. Looked up from germline, CDR1 is DFQATT and CDR2 is SNEGSKA (reference sequence). V gave up 0 bases and J gave up 0 bases, with 12 bases separating them. CDR3 amino acids: CSARDPGAGSYNEQFF. CDR3 DNA: TGCAGTGCTAGAGACCCGGGGGCGGGCTCCTACAATGAGCAGTTCTTC.

V is TRBV11-2 and J is TRBJ1-4; the match to TRBD1 covers 7 bases. Trimming removed 5 bases from V and 7 bases from J; junction bases left unmatched: 10. The CDR3 spans 15 residues. CDR1 is SGHAT, CDR2 FQNNGV, per germline. The CDR3 nucleotides are TGTGCCAGCAGCACCTTTAGGGGGCCCGGTGAAAAACTGTTTTTT. Encoded protein: CASSTFRGPGEKLFF.

This clonotype was observed at least ten times. In DNA form, the CDR3 reads TGCAGTGCTAGAGATAATAGGGGCCTTGGGGAACTGTTTTTT. It yields the protein CSARDNRGLGELFF. V gene TRBV20-1 combines with J gene TRBJ1-4, with a tentative D call TRBD1 (5 bases). From germline, CDR1 is DFQATT and CDR2 SNEGSKA (reference sequence). The V gene lost 0 bases and the J gene lost 12 bases, with 17 bases spanning the gap. This CDR3 has 14 residues.

The chain is built from TRBV3-1 and TRBJ2-2, with D possibly being TRBD1 (5 bases). Trimming stripped 1 base from V and 0 bases from J, with 15 bases between. Germline V gene data show CDR1 as LGHDT and CDR2 as YNNKEL (reference sequence). This CDR3 is built from 18 residues. For the CDR3, the DNA is TGTGCCAGCAGCCAAGGGGGCCGCTTCACCGCGAACACCGGGGAGCTGTTTTTT. Translating it yields CASSQGGRFTANTGELFF.

This clonotype was picked up a small number of times. This chain connects TRBV12-3 or TRBV12-4 to TRBJ2-7; TRBD2 agrees at 12 bases. With V trimmed by 8 bases and J by 2 bases, 7 bases remained unmatched. The CDR3 length is 15 residues. CDR3 in DNA: TGTGCCAGCTGCCTAGCGGGAGGGACTACCTACGAGCAGTACTTC. It codes for CASCLAGGTTYEQYF.

This chain joins TRBV18 and TRBJ1-6, with D tentatively TRBD1 (5 bases). V was cut by 6 bases and J by 6 bases, with 12 bases left in between. The CDR3 extends over 14 amino acids. The germline V gene encodes CDR1 KGHSH and CDR2 LQKENI. CDR3 coding DNA: TGTGCCAGCTCGCCGGGACCCCCTAATTCACCCCTCCACTTT. It encodes CASSPGPPNSPLHF. Variable domain in full (rest from reference TRBV18 and TRBJ1-6): NAGVMQNPRHLVRRRGQEARLRCSPMKGHSHVYWYRQLPEEGLKFMVYLQKENIIDESGMPKERFSAEFPKEGPSILRIQQVVRGDSAAYFCASSPGPPNSPLHFGNGTRLTVT.

The table lists this clonotype with many counts. The chain employs TRBV27 and TRBJ2-7; 11 bases are shared with TRBD2. The junction had 4 bases not matched to a gene; V was cut back by 6 bases and J by 0 bases. The CDR3 runs to 15 residues. Germline lookup yields CDR1 MNHEY and CDR2 SMNVEV (reference sequence). In DNA, the CDR3 is TGTGCCAGCAGGGGACTAGCGGACTTCTCCTACGAGCAGTACTTC. Residues: CASRGLADFSYEQYF.

This clonotype was seen at least ten times. This sequence joins TRBV7-6 and TRBJ2-3; D remains ambiguous. CDR1 SGHVS and CDR2 FNYEAQ come from the germline V gene. V gave up 5 bases and J gave up 0 bases, with 3 bases separating them. The CDR3 covers 12 residues. The CDR3 bases are TGTGCCAGCAGCCCCAGCACAGATACGCAGTATTTT. This codes for CASSPSTDTQYF.

At least ten counts were recorded for this clonotype. V gene TRBV2 combines with J gene TRBJ2-2, with D possibly being TRBD1 or TRBD2 (5 bases each). Looked up from germline, CDR1 is SNHLY and CDR2 is FYNNEI. Trimming left V 0 bases short and J 6 bases short, with 17 bases between. This CDR3 is built from 17 residues. This chain's CDR3 is CASSEAWPGRGPGELFF. The DNA for the CDR3 is TGTGCCAGCAGTGAAGCGTGGCCAGGTCGGGGACCCGGGGAGCTGTTTTTT.

This chain joins TRBV12-5 and TRBJ2-1; D not certain. The CDR3 sequence is 11 residues long. Germline-derived CDR1 and CDR2 are LGHNT and FRNRAP. Trimming removed 7 bases at V and 7 bases at J, with 8 bases between. The CDR3 is CASVFHNEQFF. CDR3 sequence (DNA): TGTGCTAGTGTTTTCCATAATGAGCAGTTCTTC.

This clonotype was recorded a few times. V is TRBV7-8 and J is TRBJ1-4, with TRBD1 matching 7 bases. Germline trimming cut 5 bases from V and 8 bases from J; bases unmatched to any gene: 8. Germline CDR1 SGHVS, CDR2 FQNEAQ. The CDR3 loop spans 14 amino acids. CDR3 sequence: CASSLGTVLEKLFF. The CDR3 DNA sequence: TGTGCCAGCAGCCTTGGGACAGTCCTCGAAAAACTGTTTTTT.

This chain joins TRBV11-3 and TRBJ2-1; D uncertain. The CDR3 spans 13 residues. V was trimmed by 0 bases and J by 6 bases, leaving 6 bases between them. CDR1 is SGHNT, CDR2 YENEEA, per germline. Here the CDR3 reads CASSLDMGNEQFF. As DNA, the CDR3 is TGTGCCAGCAGCTTAGATATGGGCAATGAGCAGTTCTTC.

This rearrangement joins TRBV7-2 to TRBJ1-1, with D possibly being TRBD1 (5 bases). CDR3 length: 14 amino acids. Germline V gene sequence: CDR1 SGHTA, CDR2 FQGNSA. V was clipped by 3 bases and J by 11 bases, with 19 bases between them. The CDR3 is CASSFGDSVEGAFF. The CDR3 DNA reads as TGTGCCAGCAGCTTTGGTGACAGCGTGGAGGGGGCTTTCTTT.

This clonotype was observed a few times. The chain couples TRBV29-1 to TRBJ1-3; D unclear. V dropped 4 bases and J dropped 4 bases, with 5 bases sitting between them. CDR1 is SQVTM and CDR2 is ANQGSEA in the germline V gene. The CDR3 has 11 amino acids. This CDR3 is CSVGTGNTIYF. The CDR3 DNA reads TGCAGCGTTGGTACAGGAAACACCATATATTTT.

There are many counts of this clonotype. The chain combines TRBV18 with TRBJ2-5, with TRBD1 as a possible D gene (6 bases). Trimming removed 3 bases at V and 5 bases at J, with 10 bases between. Per germline, CDR1 KGHSH and CDR2 LQKENI. CDR3 length: 13 residues. This chain's CDR3 is CASSPGHLETQYF. The CDR3 DNA reads TGTGCCAGCTCACCGGGACATTTGGAGACCCAGTACTTC.

This clonotype was counted many times. This chain joins TRBV25-1 and TRBJ1-1; D uncertain. Trimming took 2 bases from V and 1 from J, leaving 8 bases between them. The CDR3 is made up of 14 amino acids. The V gene's germline CDR1 is MGHDK and CDR2 SYGVNS. CDR3 coding DNA: TGTGCCAGCAGTGAAAATGGGAGGAACACTGAAGCTTTCTTT. Protein sequence: CASSENGRNTEAFF. The variable domain in full, with the rest retrieved from reference TRBV25-1 and TRBJ1-1, is EADIYQTPRYLVIGTGKKITLECSQTMGHDKMYWYQQDPGMELHLIHYSYGVNSTEKGDLSSESTVSRIRTEHFPLTLESARPSHTSQYLCASSENGRNTEAFFGQGTRLTVV.

There are a few counts of this clonotype. The chain couples TRBV27 to TRBJ2-5; 11 bases line up with TRBD1. This CDR3 spans 15 amino acids. Germline V gene data show CDR1 as MNHEY and CDR2 as SMNVEV (reference sequence). The V and J ends lost 0 bases and 3 bases, in that order; junction bases with no gene match: 0. The chain's CDR3 is CASSLSGQGEETQYF. CDR3 nucleotides: TGTGCCAGCAGTTTATCGGGACAGGGGGAAGAGACCCAGTACTTC.

The chain recombines TRBV20-1 with TRBJ2-7; 8 bases map to TRBD2. This CDR3 is built from 14 residues. J was trimmed by 0 bases and V by 6 bases; bases with no gene match: 7. CDR1 is DFQATT, CDR2 SNEGSKA, per germline (reference sequence). Here the CDR3 DNA reads TGCAGTGCACTCAGCGGGAGAAGCTCCTACGAGCAGTACTTC. Protein sequence: CSALSGRSSYEQYF.

This clonotype was observed many times. This chain connects TRBV3-1 to TRBJ1-2, with D perhaps TRBD1 (6 bases). The CDR3 is made up of 13 amino acids. Trimming left V 4 bases short and J 6 bases short, with 12 bases between. Germline CDR1 and CDR2: LGHDT and YNNKEL (reference sequence). CDR3 sequence reads: CASSPGGGDGYTF. CDR3 sequence (DNA): TGTGCCAGCAGCCCGGGGGGGGGCGATGGCTACACCTTC.

There are many counts of this clonotype. The chain combines TRBV3-1 with TRBJ2-2; possibly TRBD2 for D (6 bases). The germline V gene has CDR1 LGHDT and CDR2 YNNKEL (reference sequence). Trimming took off 4 bases at V and 4 bases at J, with 16 bases between the two ends. The CDR3 length is 16 residues. CDR3 residues: CASSLWAGIGTGELFF. For the CDR3, the DNA is TGTGCCAGCAGCCTGTGGGCGGGAATTGGCACCGGGGAGCTGTTTTTT.

The chain is built from TRBV7-2 and TRBJ2-5; 14 nucleotides match TRBD2. Germline CDR1 and CDR2: SGHTA and FQGNSA. Trimming cost V 5 bases and J 6 bases; bases outside gene matches: 14. The CDR3 is 18 residues long. DNA of the CDR3: TGTGCCAGCAGCCTATCCACCTCCGGGACTAGCGGGAGAAAGACCCAGTACTTC. Translation gives CASSLSTSGTSGRKTQYF.

V usage is TRBV6-1 and J usage is TRBJ1-6, with D hard to call. Trimming took 6 bases from V and 16 from J, leaving 13 bases between them. This CDR3 region has 11 residues. The germline V gene has CDR1 MNHNS and CDR2 SASEGT. The CDR3 region is CASSRRLLLHF. The CDR3, as DNA: TGTGCCAGCAGCCGACGGCTCCTGCTCCACTTT.

The chain carries TRBV5-4 and TRBJ2-1; D is undetermined. V lost 1 base and J lost 0, with 11 bases in between. Per the germline V gene, CDR1 is SGHNT and CDR2 is YYREEE (reference sequence). CDR3 length: 16 residues. The CDR3 region has the DNA TGTGCCAGCAGCTTGCAGGCGGCTAGCTCCTACAATGAGCAGTTCTTC. It translates to CASSLQAASSYNEQFF.

A word on this clonotype: This may be a read error: a much more frequent sequence differs by one nucleotide. This chain links TRBV7-3 with TRBJ2-3; 7 bases agree with TRBD1. Germline assignment: CDR1 SGHTA and CDR2 FQGTGA. This CDR3 has 13 residues. Here the CDR3 reads CASTTGNTDTQFF. CDR3 nucleotides: TGTGCCAGCACGACAGGGAACACAGATACGCAGTTTTTT.

V and J are TRBV5-6 and TRBJ2-6; D might be TRBD2 (5 bases). Trimming cost V 0 bases and J 0 bases, with 10 bases left between them. From germline, CDR1 is SGHDT and CDR2 YYEEEE. This CDR3 spans 17 amino acids. The CDR3 loop is CASSLVLAFSGANVLTF. For the CDR3, the DNA is TGTGCCAGCAGCTTGGTTCTAGCCTTCTCTGGGGCCAACGTCCTGACTTTC.

This chain joins TRBV19 and TRBJ1-5; 7 bases line up with TRBD1. Trimming removed 1 base from V and 7 bases from J; junction bases left unmatched: 7. Germline values: CDR1 LNHDA, CDR2 SQIVND (reference sequence). The CDR3 contains 15 residues. The CDR3 spells CASSIGDRAGQPQHF. Written as DNA, the CDR3 is TGTGCCAGTAGTATAGGAGACAGGGCGGGGCAGCCCCAGCATTTT. The complete variable domain, with remaining parts taken from reference TRBV19 and TRBJ1-5, reads DGGITQSPKYLFRKEGQNVTLSCEQNLNHDAMYWYRQDPGQGLRLIYYSQIVNDFQKGDIAEGYSVSREKKESFPLTVTSAQKNPTAFYLCASSIGDRAGQPQHFGDGTRLSIL.

The chain uses TRBV5-5 and TRBJ2-2, with a possible D match to TRBD1 (6 bases). Germline V gene lookup returns CDR1 SGHKS and CDR2 YYEKEE (reference sequence). V was clipped by 4 bases and J by 4 bases, with 20 bases between them. This CDR3 spans 17 amino acids. The chain's CDR3 is CASSQRTVLAGTGELFF. CDR3 nucleotides: TGTGCCAGCAGCCAAAGGACAGTCCTCGCGGGCACCGGGGAGCTGTTTTTT.

A few counts support this clonotype. This sequence joins TRBV7-2 and TRBJ2-1, with 7 nucleotides matching TRBD1. V lost 5 bases and J lost 0; bases outside the gene matches: 7. CDR3 length: 16 residues. Per germline, CDR1 SGHTA and CDR2 FQGNSA. CDR3 loop: CASSRIQGSSYNEQFF. The CDR3 nucleotides read TGTGCCAGCAGCCGGATACAGGGGAGCTCCTACAATGAGCAGTTCTTC.

The sample holds many counts of this clonotype. The rearrangement links TRBV5-1 to TRBJ2-1, with unresolved D. Trimming pared 2 bases from V and 5 bases from J, leaving 8 bases between. Germline V CDR1 and CDR2: SGHRS, YFSETQ. The CDR3 totals 13 residues. The CDR3 DNA reads TGCGCCAGCAGCTTAAATCCCGACAATGAGCAGTTCTTC. This codes for CASSLNPDNEQFF. The full variable domain, its missing parts supplied by reference TRBV5-1 and TRBJ2-1, is KAGVTQTPRYLIKTRGQQVTLSCSPISGHRSVSWYQQTPGQGLQFLFEYFSETQRNKGNFPGRFSGRQFSNSRSEMNVSTLELGDSALYLCASSLNPDNEQFFGPGTRLTVL.

This clonotype was counted between two and nine times. The V gene is TRBV7-2, the J gene TRBJ1-4; TRBD1 might be the D (6 bases). CDR3 length: 14 residues. Germline CDR1 is SGHTA and CDR2 is FQGNSA. The V gene lost 2 bases and the J gene lost 6 bases, with 10 bases spanning the gap. Written as DNA, the CDR3 is TGTGCCAGCAGCTTACGGGGGCGCGATGAAAAACTGTTTTTT. As protein: CASSLRGRDEKLFF. Looking up the rest from reference TRBV7-2 and TRBJ1-4 gives the full variable domain: GAGVSQSPSNKVTEKGKDVELRCDPISGHTALYWYRQSLGQGLEFLIYFQGNSAPDKSGLPSDRFSAERTGGSVSTLTIQRTQQEDSAVYLCASSLRGRDEKLFFGSGTQLSVL.